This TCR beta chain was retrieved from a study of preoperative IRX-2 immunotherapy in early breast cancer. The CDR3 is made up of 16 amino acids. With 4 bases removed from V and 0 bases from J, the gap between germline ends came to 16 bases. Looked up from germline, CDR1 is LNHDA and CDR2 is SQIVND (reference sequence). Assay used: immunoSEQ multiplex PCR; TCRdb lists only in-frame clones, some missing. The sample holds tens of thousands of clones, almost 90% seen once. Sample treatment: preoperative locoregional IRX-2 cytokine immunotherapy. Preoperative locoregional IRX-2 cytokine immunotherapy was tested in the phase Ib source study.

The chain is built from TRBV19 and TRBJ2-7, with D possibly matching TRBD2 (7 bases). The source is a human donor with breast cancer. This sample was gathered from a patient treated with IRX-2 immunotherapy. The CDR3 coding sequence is TGTGCCAGTAGTACCAGGGAGGGGGGCAGCTCCTACGAGCAGTACTTC. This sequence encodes CASSTREGGSSYEQYF.